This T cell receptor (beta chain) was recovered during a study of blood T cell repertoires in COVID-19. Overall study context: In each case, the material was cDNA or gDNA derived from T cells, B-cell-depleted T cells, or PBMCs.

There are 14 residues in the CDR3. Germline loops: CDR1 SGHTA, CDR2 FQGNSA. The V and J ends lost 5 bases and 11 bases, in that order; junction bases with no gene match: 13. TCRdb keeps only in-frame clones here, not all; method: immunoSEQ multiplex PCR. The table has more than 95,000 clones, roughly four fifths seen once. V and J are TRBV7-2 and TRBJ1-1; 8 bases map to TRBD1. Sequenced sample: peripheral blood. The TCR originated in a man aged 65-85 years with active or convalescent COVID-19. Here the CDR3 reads CASSLRGQAQWAFF. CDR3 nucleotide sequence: TGTGCCAGCAGCCTACGGGGACAGGCCCAGTGGGCTTTCTTT.